This T cell receptor (beta chain) came from a study of monozygotic twins with inflammatory bowel disease. Investigators made cDNA in eight separate reactions per sample. Using the 5' RACE reads, TCRdb records one entry per CDR3 protein without DNA. This sample lists approximately 400,000 distinct CDR3 sequences; its ten largest clones have approximately 2.3%. Blood samples, whole and unsorted for T cells, yielded the isolated total RNA. General study points: Patient repertoire variability may have increased through differing immunosuppressive treatments. IBD patients share fewer clonotypes with other people than healthy twins do, especially with disease activity.

The CDR3 contains 15 residues. CDR1 is SEHNR and CDR2 is FQNEAQ in the germline V gene (reference sequence). Remarks on this clonotype: Its target is not known.

Sequencing input: blood. The gene calls are TRBV7-9 and TRBJ1-1. The TCR was taken from a human donor with ulcerative colitis or Crohn's disease, or a healthy co-twin of an affected twin (not recorded which). The CDR3: CASSLESGKDTEAFF.